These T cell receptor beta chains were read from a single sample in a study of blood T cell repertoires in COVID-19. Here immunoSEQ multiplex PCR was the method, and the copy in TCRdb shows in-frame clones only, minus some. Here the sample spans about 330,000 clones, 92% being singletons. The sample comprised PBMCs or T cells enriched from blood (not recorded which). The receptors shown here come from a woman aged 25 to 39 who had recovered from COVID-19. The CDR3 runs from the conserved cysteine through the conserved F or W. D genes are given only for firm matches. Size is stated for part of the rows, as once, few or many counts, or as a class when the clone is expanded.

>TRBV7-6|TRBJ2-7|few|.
CASSLFSQAYEQYF
TGTGCCAGCAGCTTATTCTCTCAGGCTTACGAGCAGTACTTC
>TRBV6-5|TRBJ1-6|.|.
CASSYVGPYNSPLHF
TGTGCCAGCAGTTACGTGGGCCCCTATAATTCACCCCTCCACTTT
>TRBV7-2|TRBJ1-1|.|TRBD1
CASSPRQGTYTEAFF
TGTGCCAGCAGCCCGCGACAGGGAACCTACACTGAAGCTTTCTTT
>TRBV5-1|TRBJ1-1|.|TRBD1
CASSLSTGGNTEAFF
TGCGCCAGCAGCTTATCTACAGGGGGGAACACTGAAGCTTTCTTT
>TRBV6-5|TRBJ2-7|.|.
CASSYSPGDEQYF
TGTGCCAGCAGTTACTCCCCGGGGGACGAGCAGTACTTC
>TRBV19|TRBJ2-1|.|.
CASSTQLAGYAEQFF
TGTGCCAGTAGTACCCAACTAGCCGGATACGCTGAGCAGTTCTTC
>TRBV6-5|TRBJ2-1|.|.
CASTNGGGGYNEQFF
TGTGCCAGCACAAATGGGGGAGGGGGCTACAATGAGCAGTTCTTC
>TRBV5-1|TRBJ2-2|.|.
CASSWEPGKANTGELFF
TGCGCCAGCAGCTGGGAACCGGGAAAGGCGAACACCGGGGAGCTGTTTTTT
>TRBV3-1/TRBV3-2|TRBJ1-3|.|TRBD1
CASSLRQGSLSGNTIYF
TGTGCCAGCAGCCTCAGACAGGGGTCTTTGTCTGGAAACACCATATATTTT
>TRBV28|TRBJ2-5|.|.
CASRPIPKETQYF
TGTGCCAGCAGGCCTATCCCAAAAGAGACCCAGTACTTC
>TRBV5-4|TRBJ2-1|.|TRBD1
CASSWYVGQGAREQFF
TGTGCCAGCAGCTGGTATGTTGGACAGGGGGCAAGGGAGCAGTTCTTC
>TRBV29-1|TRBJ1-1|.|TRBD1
CSSQGRLNTEAFF
TGCAGCTCACAGGGGCGGTTAAACACTGAAGCTTTCTTT
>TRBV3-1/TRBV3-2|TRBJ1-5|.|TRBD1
CASSPGGGSQPQHF
TGTGCCAGCAGCCCAGGGGGCGGAAGTCAGCCCCAGCATTTT
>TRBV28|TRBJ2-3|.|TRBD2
CASSLSTTSGGNTDTQYF
TGTGCCAGCAGTTTATCAACAACTAGCGGGGGAAACACAGATACGCAGTATTTT
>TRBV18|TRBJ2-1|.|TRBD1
CASSSGQGPGEQFF
TGTGCCAGCTCATCGGGACAGGGCCCCGGTGAGCAGTTCTTC
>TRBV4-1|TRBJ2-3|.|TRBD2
CASSPGLAGITDTQYF
TGCGCCAGCAGCCCAGGACTAGCGGGTATCACAGATACGCAGTATTTT
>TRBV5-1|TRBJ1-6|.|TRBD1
CASSLSGGIKNSPLHF
TGCGCCAGCAGCTTGTCAGGGGGTATTAAAAATTCACCCCTCCACTTT
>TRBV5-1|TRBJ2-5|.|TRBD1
CASHYGQGIQETQYF
TGCGCCAGCCATTATGGACAGGGCATCCAAGAGACCCAGTACTTC
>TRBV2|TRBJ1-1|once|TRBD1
CASSDRTGGNNGEAFF
TGTGCCAGCAGTGACCGGACAGGAGGGAATAACGGTGAAGCTTTCTTT
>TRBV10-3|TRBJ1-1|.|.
CAISAAPAKGKTEAFF
TGTGCCATCAGTGCTGCTCCCGCAAAGGGGAAAACTGAAGCTTTCTTT
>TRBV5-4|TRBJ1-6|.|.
CASSPDPTDSPLHF
TGTGCCAGCAGCCCCGACCCGACAGATTCACCCCTCCACTTT
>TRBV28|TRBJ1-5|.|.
CASSPPGYRGNQPQHF
TGTGCCAGCAGCCCCCCAGGGTACCGCGGCAATCAGCCCCAGCATTTT
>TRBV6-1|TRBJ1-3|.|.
CASSEQISSGNTIYF
TGTGCCAGCAGTGAGCAGATTTCCTCTGGAAACACCATATATTTT
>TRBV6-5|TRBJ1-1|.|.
CATEDRMNTEAFF
TGTGCCACTGAAGACAGAATGAACACTGAAGCTTTCTTT
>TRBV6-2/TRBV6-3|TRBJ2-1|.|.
CASSYPLENVLDEQFF
TGTGCCAGCAGTTATCCACTAGAAAATGTCCTGGATGAGCAGTTCTTC
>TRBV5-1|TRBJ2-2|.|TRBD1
CASRQGATGELFF
TGCGCCAGCAGACAGGGGGCCACCGGGGAGCTGTTTTTT
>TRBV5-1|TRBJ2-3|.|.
CASSFGTQGNTQYF
TGCGCCAGCAGCTTCGGGACACAAGGGAATACGCAGTATTTT
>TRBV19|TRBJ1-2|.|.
CASSIGLSDGYTF
TGTGCCAGTAGTATCGGACTCTCGGATGGCTACACCTTC
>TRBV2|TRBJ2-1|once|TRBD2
CASSEFAGVNEQFF
TGTGCCAGCAGTGAGTTCGCGGGAGTAAATGAGCAGTTCTTC
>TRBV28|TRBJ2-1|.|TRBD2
CASRPGLGKNEQFF
TGTGCCAGCAGGCCGGGACTAGGTAAAAATGAGCAGTTCTTC
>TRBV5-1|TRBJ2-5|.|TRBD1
CASMRDRVGETQYF
TGCGCCAGCATGCGAGACAGGGTAGGGGAGACCCAGTACTTC
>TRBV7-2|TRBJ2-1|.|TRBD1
CASSRDRGYNEQFF
TGTGCCAGCAGCAGGGACAGGGGCTACAATGAGCAGTTCTTC
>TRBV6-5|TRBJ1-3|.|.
CASSYSQERTGNTIYF
TGTGCCAGCAGTTATAGTCAGGAACGTACTGGAAACACCATATATTTT
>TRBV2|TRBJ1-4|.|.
CASIGWEKKLFF
TGTGCCAGCATCGGCTGGGAGAAAAAGCTGTTTTTT
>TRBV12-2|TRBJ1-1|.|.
CASRLGGLSMNTEAFF
TGTGCAAGTCGCTTAGGTGGTTTGAGCATGAACACTGAAGCTTTCTTT
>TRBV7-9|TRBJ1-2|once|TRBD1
CASSLSRGTGGSGYTF
TGTGCCAGCAGCTTATCTCGAGGGACAGGGGGCAGTGGCTACACCTTC
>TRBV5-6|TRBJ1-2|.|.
CASSLAANYGYTF
TGTGCCAGCAGCTTGGCAGCTAACTATGGCTACACCTTC
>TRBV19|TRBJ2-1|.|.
CASSPLGAWGEQFF
TGTGCCAGTAGTCCCCTGGGAGCGTGGGGTGAGCAGTTCTTC
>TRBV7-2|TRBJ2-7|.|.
CASSLDSVSTPSYEQYF
TGTGCCAGCAGCTTAGACTCGGTCTCCACCCCATCCTACGAGCAGTACTTC
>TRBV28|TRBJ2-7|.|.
CASTGDFYEQYF
TGTGCCAGCACCGGTGACTTCTACGAGCAGTACTTC
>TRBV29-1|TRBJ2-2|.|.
CSVEYLAGAGTGELFF
TGCAGCGTTGAATATCTGGCGGGGGCCGGCACCGGGGAGCTGTTTTTT
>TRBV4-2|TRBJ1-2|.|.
CASSQDGNPYGYTF
TGTGCCAGCAGCCAAGACGGGAACCCCTATGGCTACACCTTC
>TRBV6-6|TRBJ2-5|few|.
CASSLQGPETQYF
TGTGCCAGCAGTTTACAGGGTCCGGAGACCCAGTACTTC